This T cell receptor beta chain is from a study of cytomegalovirus exposure and HLA in healthy donors. The CDR3 is made up of 14 amino acids. Germline V CDR1 and CDR2: SGHAT, FQNNGV. V lost 2 bases and J lost 14; bases outside the gene matches: 12. Amplification used 60 Vbeta primers and 13 Jbeta primers. Clones were sequenced by immunoSEQ multiplex PCR, and TCRdb holds only the in-frame ones, with some missing. The data show about 110,000 clones, 82% seen once. The receptor's source is a man younger than 40 in good health and CMV-seropositive. The sample consisted of PBMCs. This sequence joins TRBV11-2 and TRBJ2-3; TRBD2 aligns across 8 bases. CDR3 amino acids: CASSLRGDRGGRYF. The CDR3 DNA is TGTGCCAGCAGCTTAAGGGGGGATCGGGGGGGCCGGTATTTT.